These 3 T cell receptor beta chains were all obtained from the same sample, sequenced in a study of cytomegalovirus exposure and HLA in healthy donors. Primers included in the PCR were 60 Vbeta and 13 Jbeta primers. Repertoires were generated with immunoSEQ multiplex PCR, while TCRdb's copy carries only in-frame clones and drops some. The sample comprises over 150,000 clones, roughly four fifths of which are singletons, and 4.8% rests with the top ten. The specimen was PBMCs. These receptor sequences come from a girl aged 5 to 17 in good health and CMV-seropositive.

The rearrangement links TRBV27 to TRBJ2-1, with D perhaps TRBD1 (5 bases). Trimming took 2 bases from V and 9 from J, leaving 11 bases between them. Germline CDR1 MNHEY, CDR2 SMNVEV (reference sequence). This CDR3 contains 13 residues. The CDR3 sequence is CASSLVGQGEQFF. The CDR3 coding sequence is TGTGCCAGCAGTTTAGTGGGGCAAGGTGAGCAGTTCTTC.

This clone was seen a handful of times. The genes are TRBV7-9 and TRBJ1-4; tentatively, D is TRBD1 (5 bases). Trimming took 4 bases from V and 4 from J, leaving 13 bases between them. CDR1 is SEHNR and CDR2 is FQNEAQ in the germline V gene (reference sequence). The CDR3 has 15 amino acids. The CDR3 region is CASSSNPGLNEKLFF. Here the CDR3 DNA reads TGTGCCAGCAGCTCGAACCCGGGACTTAATGAAAAACTGTTTTTT.

The CDR3 nucleotides are TGTGCCAGCAGTCCCCGGACAGTGCGCTCTGGAAACACCATATATTTT. Its protein product is CASSPRTVRSGNTIYF. This chain uses TRBV28 with TRBJ1-3, with D maybe TRBD1 (6 bases). The CDR3 spans 16 residues. Per germline, CDR1 MDHEN and CDR2 SYDVKM. V lost 5 bases and J lost 0, with 14 bases in between.